This is a list of T cell receptor beta chains from one sample in a study of OX40 agonist ivuxolimab in advanced cancers. Using immunoSEQ multiplex PCR, the repertoire was profiled, and TCRdb retains in-frame clones only, with some absent. The sample gives about 60,000 clones, approximately 80% of which show up once; roughly 2.1% is in the top ten. Here the sequenced sample was CD4+ or CD8+ T cells sorted from blood, taken in a trial of the OX40 agonist ivuxolimab. Receptors originate from an adult with an advanced solid tumor such as melanoma, head and neck, liver or kidney cancer. The CDR3 runs from the conserved cysteine through the conserved F or W. D genes are given only for firm matches. Size is omitted from some rows. Given values are once, few, many or a class for expanded clones.

TRBV7-8	NA	NA	TRBJ1-5	CASSSSTSGQGLNQPQHF	TGTGCCAGCAGCTCCAGTACCAGTGGGCAGGGCCTCAATCAGCCCCAGCATTTT
TRBV18	few	NA	TRBJ2-2	CASSPAENTGELFF	TGTGCCAGCTCACCAGCGGAGAACACCGGGGAGCTGTTTTTT
TRBV19	NA	TRBD1	TRBJ1-4	CASSIYGQGGSTNEKLFF	TGTGCCAGTAGTATATATGGACAGGGGGGGTCAACTAATGAAAAACTGTTTTTT
TRBV29-1	many	NA	TRBJ2-5	CGGYSGEETQYF	TGCGGAGGTTACAGTGGCGAGGAGACCCAGTACTTC
TRBV25-1	NA	NA	TRBJ1-6	CASSDRGGAIKSPLHF	TGTGCCAGCAGTGATCGGGGAGGAGCCATTAAATCACCCCTCCACTTT
TRBV5-1	NA	TRBD1	TRBJ2-3	CASMARGQGTDTQYF	TGCGCCAGCATGGCGAGGGGACAGGGCACAGATACGCAGTATTTT
TRBV5-1	NA	TRBD1	TRBJ2-7	CASSFLGQGYEQYF	TGCGCCAGCAGCTTCCTGGGACAGGGCTACGAGCAGTACTTC
TRBV28	NA	NA	TRBJ1-3	CASSFPGGNTIYF	TGTGCCAGCAGTTTCCCCGGCGGAAACACCATATATTTT
TRBV29-1	NA	TRBD1	TRBJ1-3	CSATDRGGNTIYF	TGCAGCGCCACCGACAGGGGTGGAAACACCATATATTTT
TRBV9	NA	NA	TRBJ2-6	CASRQGLSGANVLTF	TGTGCCAGCAGACAAGGACTCTCTGGGGCCAACGTCCTGACTTTC
TRBV4-1	NA	NA	TRBJ2-1	CASSQVPDSDNEQFF	TGCGCCAGCAGCCAAGTACCCGACAGCGACAATGAGCAGTTCTTC
TRBV4-3	few	TRBD2	TRBJ2-2	CASSQDGSGLADTGELFF	TGCGCCAGCAGCCAAGATGGGTCGGGGCTAGCGGACACCGGGGAGCTGTTTTTT
TRBV28	NA	NA	TRBJ1-4	CASSSLYDQGEKLFF	TGTGCCAGCAGTTCTCTTTATGACCAGGGGGAAAAACTGTTTTTT
TRBV7-3	few	NA	TRBJ2-3	CASSSGFGTDTQYF	TGTGCCAGCAGCTCAGGCTTCGGCACAGATACGCAGTATTTT